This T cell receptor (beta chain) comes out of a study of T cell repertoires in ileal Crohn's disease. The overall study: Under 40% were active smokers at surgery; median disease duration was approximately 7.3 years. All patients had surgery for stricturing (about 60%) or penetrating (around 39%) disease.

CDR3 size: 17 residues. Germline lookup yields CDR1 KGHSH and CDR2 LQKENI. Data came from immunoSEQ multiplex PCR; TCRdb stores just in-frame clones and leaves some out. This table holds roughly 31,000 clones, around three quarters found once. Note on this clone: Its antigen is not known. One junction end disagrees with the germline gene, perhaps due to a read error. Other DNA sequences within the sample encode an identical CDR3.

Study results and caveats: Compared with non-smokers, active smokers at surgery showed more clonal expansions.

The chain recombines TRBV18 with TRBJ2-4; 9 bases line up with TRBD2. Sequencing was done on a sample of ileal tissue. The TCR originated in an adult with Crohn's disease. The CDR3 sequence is CASSPSGSGSTKNIQYF. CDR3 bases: TGCGCCAGCTCACCATCGGGTAGCGGGAGCACCAAAAACATTCAGTACTTC.